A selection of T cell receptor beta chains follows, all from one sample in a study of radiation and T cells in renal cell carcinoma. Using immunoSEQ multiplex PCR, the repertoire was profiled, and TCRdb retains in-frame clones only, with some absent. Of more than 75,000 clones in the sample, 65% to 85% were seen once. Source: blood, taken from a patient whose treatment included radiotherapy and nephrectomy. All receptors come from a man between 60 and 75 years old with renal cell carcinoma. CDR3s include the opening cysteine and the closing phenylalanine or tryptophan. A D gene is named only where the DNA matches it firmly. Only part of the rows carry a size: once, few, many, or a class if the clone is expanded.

CDR3 DNA: TGTGCCAGCAGTTTGCCGGGACGGTTAGCTGACGAGCAGTACTTC; CDR3 protein: CASSLPGRLADEQYF; J gene: TRBJ2-7; V gene: TRBV5-4; D gene: .; clone size: once
CDR3 DNA: TGTGCCAGTAGTATAGTAGCGGGAATTGGGAAGAATGAGCAGTTCTTC; CDR3 protein: CASSIVAGIGKNEQFF; J gene: TRBJ2-1; V gene: TRBV19; D gene: TRBD2; clone size: .
CDR3 DNA: TGTGCCAGCAGTTGGTCTCCGGGGACCCCCTACGAGCAGTACTTC; CDR3 protein: CASSWSPGTPYEQYF; J gene: TRBJ2-7; V gene: TRBV28; D gene: .; clone size: once
CDR3 DNA: TGTGCCAGCAGGCGGAGGAGCCAAGGCACTGAAGCTTTCTTT; CDR3 protein: CASRRRSQGTEAFF; J gene: TRBJ1-1; V gene: TRBV6-5; D gene: .; clone size: .
CDR3 DNA: TGTGCCAGCAGCTTAGGGCTAGCGCCGAACACCGGGGAGCTGTTTTTT; CDR3 protein: CASSLGLAPNTGELFF; J gene: TRBJ2-2; V gene: TRBV5-8; D gene: .; clone size: .
CDR3 DNA: TGTGCCTGGGGCCTCGGACGATATCAGCCCCAGCATTTT; CDR3 protein: CAWGLGRYQPQHF; J gene: TRBJ1-5; V gene: TRBV30; D gene: .; clone size: .
CDR3 DNA: TGTGCCAGCAGCGTAGAAGGTAGCGGGAGTTCCTGGGAGGAGCAGTACTTC; CDR3 protein: CASSVEGSGSSWEEQYF; J gene: TRBJ2-7; V gene: TRBV9; D gene: TRBD2; clone size: .
CDR3 DNA: TGCGCCAGCAGCCTGGGAATCCGAGCGGGAGAAACAGATACGCAGTATTTT; CDR3 protein: CASSLGIRAGETDTQYF; J gene: TRBJ2-3; V gene: TRBV5-1; D gene: TRBD2; clone size: .
CDR3 DNA: TGTGCCAGCAACCCCGGGACTAGCGGGAGGGCCAGGGAGACCCAGTACTTC; CDR3 protein: CASNPGTSGRARETQYF; J gene: TRBJ2-5; V gene: TRBV5-4; D gene: TRBD2; clone size: few
CDR3 DNA: TGTGCCAGCAGTGGCGGATCCAATTCTCTCTACGAGCAGTACTTC; CDR3 protein: CASSGGSNSLYEQYF; J gene: TRBJ2-7; V gene: TRBV7-8; D gene: .; clone size: .
CDR3 DNA: TGTGCCAGCAGCTTAAGAGTGGGGGGGGATACGCAGTATTTT; CDR3 protein: CASSLRVGGDTQYF; J gene: TRBJ2-3; V gene: TRBV7-9; D gene: TRBD2; clone size: .
CDR3 DNA: TGTGCCAGTAGGGAGACCAGACATTCCTTCAATCAGCCCCAGCATTTT; CDR3 protein: CASRETRHSFNQPQHF; J gene: TRBJ1-5; V gene: TRBV19; D gene: .; clone size: .
CDR3 DNA: TGTGCCACCAGCAGGGCAGGACTAGCGGGAAGAGAGACCCAGTACTTC; CDR3 protein: CATSRAGLAGRETQYF; J gene: TRBJ2-5; V gene: TRBV15; D gene: TRBD2; clone size: .
CDR3 DNA: TGCGCCAGCAGCTTAGGGGGACGAAGGTCCTACGAGCAGTACTTC; CDR3 protein: CASSLGGRRSYEQYF; J gene: TRBJ2-7; V gene: TRBV5-1; D gene: .; clone size: .
CDR3 DNA: TGTGCCACTCAGTTCACAGATACGCAGTATTTT; CDR3 protein: CATQFTDTQYF; J gene: TRBJ2-3; V gene: TRBV15; D gene: .; clone size: .
CDR3 DNA: TGCAGCGTTGAAGTTTGGGAAGAAGAGACCCAGTACTTC; CDR3 protein: CSVEVWEEETQYF; J gene: TRBJ2-5; V gene: TRBV29-1; D gene: .; clone size: .
CDR3 DNA: TGTGCCAGCAGTGTAAACGCTGGAAACACCATATATTTT; CDR3 protein: CASSVNAGNTIYF; J gene: TRBJ1-3; V gene: TRBV27; D gene: .; clone size: .
CDR3 DNA: TGTGCCAGCAGCATGAGCGGGAGGAACCTTAATGAGCAGTTCTTC; CDR3 protein: CASSMSGRNLNEQFF; J gene: TRBJ2-1; V gene: TRBV7-2; D gene: TRBD2; clone size: .
CDR3 DNA: TGTGCCAGCAGTGGCCATACAGGGAGACTGGCCGAGCAGTACTTC; CDR3 protein: CASSGHTGRLAEQYF; J gene: TRBJ2-7; V gene: TRBV6-1; D gene: .; clone size: .
CDR3 DNA: TGCGCCAGCAGGGTGACAGGGTCCACAGATACGCAGTATTTT; CDR3 protein: CASRVTGSTDTQYF; J gene: TRBJ2-3; V gene: TRBV5-1; D gene: TRBD1; clone size: once
CDR3 DNA: TGCAGCGTTGACTTGGGGCGATCCGGAGTCACCGGGGAGCTGTTTTTT; CDR3 protein: CSVDLGRSGVTGELFF; J gene: TRBJ2-2; V gene: TRBV29-1; D gene: .; clone size: .
CDR3 DNA: TGTGCCAGTAGGCCCCTGACGGGAGCGAGCGGGGAGCTGTTTTTT; CDR3 protein: CASRPLTGASGELFF; J gene: TRBJ2-2; V gene: TRBV19; D gene: .; clone size: .
CDR3 DNA: TGTGCCAGCAGCTTAGTTTCCACCGGGGAGCTGTTTTTT; CDR3 protein: CASSLVSTGELFF; J gene: TRBJ2-2; V gene: TRBV7-2; D gene: .; clone size: few
CDR3 DNA: TGTGCCAGCCTATCGGACTACCAAGAGACCCAGTACTTC; CDR3 protein: CASLSDYQETQYF; J gene: TRBJ2-5; V gene: TRBV2; D gene: .; clone size: .
CDR3 DNA: TGTGCCAGCAGGCCCACTTTCCAGGCCTCTTACGAGCAGTACTTC; CDR3 protein: CASRPTFQASYEQYF; J gene: TRBJ2-7; V gene: TRBV28; D gene: .; clone size: .
CDR3 DNA: TGTGCCAGCAGCTTGTTCGTCAGACAGGGTGGAGCCGGGGAGCTGTTTTTT; CDR3 protein: CASSLFVRQGGAGELFF; J gene: TRBJ2-2; V gene: TRBV5-5; D gene: TRBD1; clone size: .
CDR3 DNA: TGTGCCAGCAGCCCATACAGGGCCGGAAACACCATATATTTT; CDR3 protein: CASSPYRAGNTIYF; J gene: TRBJ1-3; V gene: TRBV7-2; D gene: .; clone size: .
CDR3 DNA: TGTGCCAGCAGCCAAGCGGGACTAAGCTACGAGCAGTACTTC; CDR3 protein: CASSQAGLSYEQYF; J gene: TRBJ2-7; V gene: TRBV4-2; D gene: TRBD2; clone size: .
CDR3 DNA: TGTGCCAGCGGGAGGCCACAAGAGACCCAGTACTTC; CDR3 protein: CASGRPQETQYF; J gene: TRBJ2-5; V gene: TRBV6-5; D gene: .; clone size: .
CDR3 DNA: TGTGCCAGCGGGAAAAGCTTATCCTACGAGCAGTACTTC; CDR3 protein: CASGKSLSYEQYF; J gene: TRBJ2-7; V gene: TRBV27; D gene: .; clone size: .
CDR3 DNA: TGTGCCAGCAGTTACCCGATCGGACAGGGCGGGGATGGCTACACCTTC; CDR3 protein: CASSYPIGQGGDGYTF; J gene: TRBJ1-2; V gene: TRBV6-6; D gene: TRBD1; clone size: .
CDR3 DNA: TGCAGCGTCTACGAGACAGGGTCTTATGAAAAACTGTTTTTT; CDR3 protein: CSVYETGSYEKLFF; J gene: TRBJ1-4; V gene: TRBV29-1; D gene: TRBD1; clone size: .
CDR3 DNA: TGTGCCAGCAGTGAGGGAGCGGGAATCGTCGAGCAGTACTTC; CDR3 protein: CASSEGAGIVEQYF; J gene: TRBJ2-7; V gene: TRBV2; D gene: TRBD2; clone size: .
CDR3 DNA: TGTGCCAGCAGCCCGATTGGTGCCCCAGGGGAGACCCAGTACTTC; CDR3 protein: CASSPIGAPGETQYF; J gene: TRBJ2-5; V gene: TRBV14; D gene: .; clone size: .
CDR3 DNA: TGTGCCAGCAGCGTAGCCGGGACTCGATCCTACAATGAGCAGTTCTTC; CDR3 protein: CASSVAGTRSYNEQFF; J gene: TRBJ2-1; V gene: TRBV9; D gene: .; clone size: .
CDR3 DNA: TGTGCCAGCAGCAAAGGGGCACTTGCGAACACCGGGGAGCTGTTTTTT; CDR3 protein: CASSKGALANTGELFF; J gene: TRBJ2-2; V gene: TRBV21-1; D gene: .; clone size: .
CDR3 DNA: TGTGCCAGCAGCTCAAGCCGGGACAGGGGCACAGATACGCAGTATTTT; CDR3 protein: CASSSSRDRGTDTQYF; J gene: TRBJ2-3; V gene: TRBV7-2; D gene: TRBD1; clone size: .
CDR3 DNA: TGTGCCAGTAGTATGGAGACAGGGTCCTACAATGAGCAGTTCTTC; CDR3 protein: CASSMETGSYNEQFF; J gene: TRBJ2-1; V gene: TRBV19; D gene: TRBD1; clone size: .
CDR3 DNA: TGTGCCAGCAGCCCCCCTGGGGAGCGGGCAGATACGCAGTATTTT; CDR3 protein: CASSPPGERADTQYF; J gene: TRBJ2-3; V gene: TRBV5-4; D gene: .; clone size: once
CDR3 DNA: TGTGCCAGCAGTCGCCGACAGGCCGGCGTGAGCACAGATACGCAGTATTTT; CDR3 protein: CASSRRQAGVSTDTQYF; J gene: TRBJ2-3; V gene: TRBV27; D gene: .; clone size: .
CDR3 DNA: TGTGCCAGTAGTATACCCCTCGGTGAGCAGTTCTTC; CDR3 protein: CASSIPLGEQFF; J gene: TRBJ2-1; V gene: TRBV19; D gene: .; clone size: .
CDR3 DNA: TGCAGTGCTAGTAACACTGAAGCTTTCTTT; CDR3 protein: CSASNTEAFF; J gene: TRBJ1-1; V gene: TRBV20-1; D gene: .; clone size: few
CDR3 DNA: TGTGCCAGCAGCCTAGCGGGAGGCCCCTACAATGAGCAGTTCTTC; CDR3 protein: CASSLAGGPYNEQFF; J gene: TRBJ2-1; V gene: TRBV6-6; D gene: TRBD2; clone size: .
CDR3 DNA: TGTGCCACCCATATTTCCTACGAGCAGTACTTC; CDR3 protein: CATHISYEQYF; J gene: TRBJ2-7; V gene: TRBV27; D gene: .; clone size: .
CDR3 DNA: TGTGCCAGCTCACCAATCGGGGCGCCCCCTGAAAAACTGTTTTTT; CDR3 protein: CASSPIGAPPEKLFF; J gene: TRBJ1-4; V gene: TRBV18; D gene: .; clone size: .
CDR3 DNA: TGTGCCAGCAGCGTCGGGACAACGGAGACCCAGTACTTC; CDR3 protein: CASSVGTTETQYF; J gene: TRBJ2-5; V gene: TRBV27; D gene: .; clone size: .
CDR3 DNA: TGTGCCTGGAGTGTAGGTAGCAATGAGCAGTTCTTC; CDR3 protein: CAWSVGSNEQFF; J gene: TRBJ2-1; V gene: TRBV30; D gene: .; clone size: .
CDR3 DNA: TGTGCCAGTGGGGTAATGGGTAGCGGGAGCGCAGATACGCAGTATTTT; CDR3 protein: CASGVMGSGSADTQYF; J gene: TRBJ2-3; V gene: TRBV19; D gene: TRBD2; clone size: .
CDR3 DNA: TGTGCCAGTACCCGGACAGGAGCAGAGACCCAGTACTTC; CDR3 protein: CASTRTGAETQYF; J gene: TRBJ2-5; V gene: TRBV19; D gene: TRBD1; clone size: once
CDR3 DNA: TGTGCCAGCAGACCCACCGGACAGGGATCCTACGAGCAGTACTTC; CDR3 protein: CASRPTGQGSYEQYF; J gene: TRBJ2-7; V gene: TRBV6-6; D gene: TRBD1; clone size: .
CDR3 DNA: TGTGCCAGCAGCTTAGGTGGTGTGGGGCGGAATGGCTACACCTTC; CDR3 protein: CASSLGGVGRNGYTF; J gene: TRBJ1-2; V gene: TRBV7-8; D gene: .; clone size: .
CDR3 DNA: TGTGCCAGCAGTTTTAACACCGAGCAGTACTTC; CDR3 protein: CASSFNTEQYF; J gene: TRBJ2-7; V gene: TRBV28; D gene: .; clone size: .
CDR3 DNA: TGCGCCAGCAGCTTGAGGTTAAGACAGGGCAGGGAGACCCAGTACTTC; CDR3 protein: CASSLRLRQGRETQYF; J gene: TRBJ2-5; V gene: TRBV5-1; D gene: TRBD1; clone size: once
CDR3 DNA: TGTGCCAGCAGCTTAAACAGGGACACTGAAGCTTTCTTT; CDR3 protein: CASSLNRDTEAFF; J gene: TRBJ1-1; V gene: TRBV7-7; D gene: .; clone size: .
CDR3 DNA: TGCGCCAGCAGCCCTCGGGCGGATGACACCGGGGAGCTGTTTTTT; CDR3 protein: CASSPRADDTGELFF; J gene: TRBJ2-2; V gene: TRBV5-1; D gene: .; clone size: once